Listed below are T cell receptor beta chains from one sample, sequenced in a study of blood T cells in healthy people across ages. TCRdb redid the calling of the 5' RACE reads with MiXCR, one entry per CDR3 protein. Of about 650,000 distinct CDR3 sequences in the sample, 52% were seen once. Sequenced: blood. The origin of the receptors is a woman at least 80 years old in good health. Both conserved end residues are part of each CDR3. The D gene is left open where the match is weak. A row's size may be missing; if present it is once, few, many or a size class.

clone size | V gene | D gene | CDR3 protein
- | TRBV4-3 | - | CASSQEGRGSTDTQYF
many | TRBV2 | - | CASSEEGYRAEKLFF
- | TRBV28 | TRBD2 | CASHPGGETQYF
many | TRBV20-1 | TRBD2 | CSATSGGTSYEQYF
many | TRBV2 | - | CASTRTPVALGEQFF
- | TRBV6-5 | TRBD2 | CAGSYSGTSGIITGELFF
once | TRBV20-1 | TRBD1 | CSARDWRRTGGSYEQYF
- | TRBV5-1 | - | CASMTGRAQETQYF
- | TRBV28 | - | CATWGIGAQYF
- | TRBV11-2 | TRBD2 | CASSFSGSAEGNEQYF
- | TRBV9 | - | CASSARGIVDTQYF
- | TRBV9 | TRBD2 | CASSVLAGLPNNEQFF
few | TRBV20-1 | TRBD1 | CSASTGGSGEQYF
- | TRBV4-2 | - | CASSPLGDLNSPLHF
many | TRBV7-2 | TRBD2 | CASSPGLGSDTQYF
few | TRBV5-1 | - | CASSLVAGRDTEAFF
- | TRBV2 | - | CAVQGTSSGNTIYF
- | TRBV5-1 | TRBD1 | CASSLMPGGAQETQYF
few | TRBV7-2 | - | CASSREGESPLHF
many | TRBV24-1 | TRBD2 | CATSDPQAGDYEQYF
- | TRBV12-3/TRBV12-4 | - | CASSPQGLRTDTQYF
- | TRBV4-2 | - | CASSQGYNDEQYF
few | TRBV20-1 | TRBD2 | CSAYPGGDRDTQYF
once | TRBV10-3 | TRBD2 | CAIRGLAGANEQFF
- | TRBV29-1 | - | CSAVDRLTAEQYF
- | TRBV2 | - | CASSHLRDTDTQYF
- | TRBV27 | - | CASSLLAGLDSPLHF
- | TRBV2 | TRBD2 | CASSRLAGTGELFF
- | TRBV7-9 | - | CASSSPVSHEQYF